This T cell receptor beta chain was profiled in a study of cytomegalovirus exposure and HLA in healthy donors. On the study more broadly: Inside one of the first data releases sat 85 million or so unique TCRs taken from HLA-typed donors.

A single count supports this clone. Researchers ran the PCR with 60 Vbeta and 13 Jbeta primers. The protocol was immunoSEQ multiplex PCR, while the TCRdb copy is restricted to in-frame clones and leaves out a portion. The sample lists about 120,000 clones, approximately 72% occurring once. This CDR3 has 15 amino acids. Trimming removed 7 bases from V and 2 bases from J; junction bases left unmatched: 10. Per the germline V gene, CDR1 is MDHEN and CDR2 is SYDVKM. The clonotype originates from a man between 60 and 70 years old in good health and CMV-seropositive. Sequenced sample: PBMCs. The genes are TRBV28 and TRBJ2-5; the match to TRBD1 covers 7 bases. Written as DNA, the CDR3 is TGTGCCAGCAAATCCCCGGCCAGGGGGCAAGAGACCCAGTACTTC. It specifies CASKSPARGQETQYF.